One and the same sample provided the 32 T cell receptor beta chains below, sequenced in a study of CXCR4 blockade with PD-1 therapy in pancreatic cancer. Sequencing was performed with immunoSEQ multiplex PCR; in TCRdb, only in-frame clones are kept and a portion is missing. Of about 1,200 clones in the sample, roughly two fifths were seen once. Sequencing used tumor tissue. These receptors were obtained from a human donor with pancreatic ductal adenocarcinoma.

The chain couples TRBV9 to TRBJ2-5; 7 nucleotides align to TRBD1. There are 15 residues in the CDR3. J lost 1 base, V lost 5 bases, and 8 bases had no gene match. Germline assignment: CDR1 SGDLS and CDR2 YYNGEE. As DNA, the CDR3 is TGTGCCAGCAGACCGAACAGGGGTGGCCAAGAGACCCAGTACTTC. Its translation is CASRPNRGGQETQYF.

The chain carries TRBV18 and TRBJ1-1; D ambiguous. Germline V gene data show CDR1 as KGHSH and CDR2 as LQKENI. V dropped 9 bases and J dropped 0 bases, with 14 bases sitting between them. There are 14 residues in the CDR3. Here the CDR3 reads CASTFVRMNTEAFF. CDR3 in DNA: TGTGCCAGTACTTTCGTGCGGATGAACACTGAAGCTTTCTTT.

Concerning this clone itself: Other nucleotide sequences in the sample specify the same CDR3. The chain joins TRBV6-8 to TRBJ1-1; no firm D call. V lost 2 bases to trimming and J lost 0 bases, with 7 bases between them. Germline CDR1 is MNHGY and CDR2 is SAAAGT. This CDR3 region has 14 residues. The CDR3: CASSYGGLNTEAFF. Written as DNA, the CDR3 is TGTGCCAGCAGTTACGGCGGCTTGAACACTGAAGCTTTCTTT.

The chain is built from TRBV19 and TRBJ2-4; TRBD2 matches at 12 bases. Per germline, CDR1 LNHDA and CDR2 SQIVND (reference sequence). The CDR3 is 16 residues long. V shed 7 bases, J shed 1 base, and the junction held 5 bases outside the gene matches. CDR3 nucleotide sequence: TGTGCCAGTACCCCTAGCGGGGGGGCCGCCAAAAACATTCAGTACTTC. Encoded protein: CASTPSGGAAKNIQYF.

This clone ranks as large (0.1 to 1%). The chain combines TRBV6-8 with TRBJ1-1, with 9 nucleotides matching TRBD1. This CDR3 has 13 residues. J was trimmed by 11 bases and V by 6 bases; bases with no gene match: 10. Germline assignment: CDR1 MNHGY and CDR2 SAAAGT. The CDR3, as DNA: TGTGCCAGCAGCCTCACAGGGGGCCGGGTTGCTTTCTTT. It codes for CASSLTGGRVAFF.

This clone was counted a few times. The CDR3 region has the DNA TGCGCCAGCAGCCGTGAGGGAGTCAATGAAAAACTGTTTTTT. It yields the protein CASSREGVNEKLFF. The chain joins TRBV4-1 to TRBJ1-4; D call uncertain. The germline V gene encodes CDR1 MGHRA and CDR2 YSYEKL. The CDR3 spans 14 residues. Trimming shortened V by 4 bases and J by 5 bases, and 11 bases separated the two germline ends.

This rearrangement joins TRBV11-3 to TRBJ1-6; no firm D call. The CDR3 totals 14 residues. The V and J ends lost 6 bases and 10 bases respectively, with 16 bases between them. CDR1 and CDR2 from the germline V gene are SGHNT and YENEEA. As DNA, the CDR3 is TGTGCCAGCAGACCCGCTGGAGTATTATCACCCCTCCACTTT. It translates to CASRPAGVLSPLHF.

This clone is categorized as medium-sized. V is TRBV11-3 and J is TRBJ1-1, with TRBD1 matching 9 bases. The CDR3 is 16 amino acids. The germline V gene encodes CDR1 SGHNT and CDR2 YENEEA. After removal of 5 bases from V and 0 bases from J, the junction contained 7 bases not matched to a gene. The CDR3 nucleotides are TGTGCCAGCAGCCCGGCGGACAGGGGTATGAACACTGAAGCTTTCTTT. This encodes CASSPADRGMNTEAFF.

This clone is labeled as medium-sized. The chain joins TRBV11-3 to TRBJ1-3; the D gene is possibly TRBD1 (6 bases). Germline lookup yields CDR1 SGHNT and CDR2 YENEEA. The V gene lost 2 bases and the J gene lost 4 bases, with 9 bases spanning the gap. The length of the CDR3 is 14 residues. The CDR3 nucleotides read TGTGCCAGCAGCTTAATACAGGGAGGAAACACCATATATTTT. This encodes CASSLIQGGNTIYF.

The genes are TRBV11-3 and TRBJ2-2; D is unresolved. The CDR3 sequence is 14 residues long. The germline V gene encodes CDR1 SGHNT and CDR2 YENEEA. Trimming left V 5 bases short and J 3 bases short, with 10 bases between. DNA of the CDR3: TGTGCCAGCAGCCGGAGTGAGGACACCGGGGAGCTGTTTTTT. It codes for CASSRSEDTGELFF.

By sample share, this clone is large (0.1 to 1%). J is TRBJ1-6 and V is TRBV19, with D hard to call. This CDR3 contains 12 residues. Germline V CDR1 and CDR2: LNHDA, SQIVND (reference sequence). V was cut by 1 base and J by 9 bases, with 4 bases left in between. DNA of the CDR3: TGTGCCAGTAGTATAGGGGGTTCACCCCTCCACTTT. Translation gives CASSIGGSPLHF.

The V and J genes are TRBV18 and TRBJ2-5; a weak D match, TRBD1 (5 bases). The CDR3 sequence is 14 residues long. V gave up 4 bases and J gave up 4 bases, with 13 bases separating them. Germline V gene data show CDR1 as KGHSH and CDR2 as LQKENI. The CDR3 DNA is TGTGCCAGCTCACTGCAGGGCGGCTCAGAGACCCAGTACTTC. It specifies CASSLQGGSETQYF.

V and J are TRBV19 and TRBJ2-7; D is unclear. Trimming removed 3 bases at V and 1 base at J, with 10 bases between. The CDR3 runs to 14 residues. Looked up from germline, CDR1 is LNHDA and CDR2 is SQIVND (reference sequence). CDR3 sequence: CASSILGRSYEQYF. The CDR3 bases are TGTGCCAGTAGTATCCTTGGCAGATCCTACGAGCAGTACTTC.

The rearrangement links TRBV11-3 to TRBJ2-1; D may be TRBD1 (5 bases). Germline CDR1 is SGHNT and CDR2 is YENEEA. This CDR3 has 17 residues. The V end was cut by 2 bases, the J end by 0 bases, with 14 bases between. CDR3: CASSLIAGSSSYNEQFF. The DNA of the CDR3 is TGTGCCAGCAGCTTAATAGCAGGGTCTAGCTCCTACAATGAGCAGTTCTTC. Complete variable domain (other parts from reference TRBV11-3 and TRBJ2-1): EAGVVQSPRYKIIEKKQPVAFWCNPISGHNTLYWYLQNLGQGPELLIRYENEEAVDDSQLPKDRFSAERLKGVDSTLKIQPAELGDSAVYLCASSLIAGSSSYNEQFFGPGTRLTVL.

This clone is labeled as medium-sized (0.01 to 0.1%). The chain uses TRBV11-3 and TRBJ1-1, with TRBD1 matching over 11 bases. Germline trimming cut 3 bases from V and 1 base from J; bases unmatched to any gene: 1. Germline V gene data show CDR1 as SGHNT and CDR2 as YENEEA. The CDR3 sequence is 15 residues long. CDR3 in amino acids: CASSLGQGGNTEAFF. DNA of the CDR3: TGTGCCAGCAGCTTGGGACAGGGGGGGAACACTGAAGCTTTCTTT.

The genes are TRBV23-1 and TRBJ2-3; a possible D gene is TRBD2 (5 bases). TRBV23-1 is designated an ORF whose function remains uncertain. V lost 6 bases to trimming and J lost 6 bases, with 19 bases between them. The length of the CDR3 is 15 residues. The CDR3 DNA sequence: TGCGCCAGCAGCTTGAAACTTGAGGGTCAGGATACGCAGTATTTT. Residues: CASSLKLEGQDTQYF.

The CDR3 is CASAQYGPRDPQYF. CDR3 nucleotides: TGTGCCAGCGCCCAATACGGGCCAAGGGATCCCCAGTACTTC. The chain joins TRBV6-8 to TRBJ2-5; D is unclear. The CDR3 is made up of 14 amino acids. The V gene lost 8 bases and the J gene lost 9 bases, with 22 bases spanning the gap. Germline V gives CDR1 MNHGY, CDR2 SAAAGT.

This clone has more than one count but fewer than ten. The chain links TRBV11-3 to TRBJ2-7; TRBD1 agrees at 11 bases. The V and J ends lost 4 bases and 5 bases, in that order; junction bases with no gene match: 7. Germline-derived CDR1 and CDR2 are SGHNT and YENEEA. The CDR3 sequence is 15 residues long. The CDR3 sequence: CASSSPGTGGHEQYF. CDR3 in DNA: TGTGCCAGCAGCTCACCCGGGACAGGGGGTCACGAGCAGTACTTC.

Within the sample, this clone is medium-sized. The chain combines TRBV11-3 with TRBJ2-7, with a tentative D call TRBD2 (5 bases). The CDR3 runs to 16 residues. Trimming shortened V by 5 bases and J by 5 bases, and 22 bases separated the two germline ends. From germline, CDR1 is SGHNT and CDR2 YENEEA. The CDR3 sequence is CASSPEGQNPIHEQYF. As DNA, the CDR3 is TGTGCCAGCAGCCCCGAGGGCCAGAACCCAATCCACGAGCAGTACTTC.

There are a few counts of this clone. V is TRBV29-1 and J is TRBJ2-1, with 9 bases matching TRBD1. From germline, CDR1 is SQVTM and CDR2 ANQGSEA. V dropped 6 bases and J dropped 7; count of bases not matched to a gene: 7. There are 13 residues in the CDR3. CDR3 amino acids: CSVRDRELNEQFF. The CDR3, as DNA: TGCAGCGTGCGGGACAGGGAGCTGAATGAGCAGTTCTTC.

CDR3 sequence: CASSQDPRGTDTEAFF. DNA of the CDR3: TGCGCCAGCAGCCAAGATCCTAGAGGGACGGACACTGAAGCTTTCTTT. J is TRBJ1-1 and V is TRBV1. TRBV1 is reported as a pseudogene. The CDR3 contains 16 residues.

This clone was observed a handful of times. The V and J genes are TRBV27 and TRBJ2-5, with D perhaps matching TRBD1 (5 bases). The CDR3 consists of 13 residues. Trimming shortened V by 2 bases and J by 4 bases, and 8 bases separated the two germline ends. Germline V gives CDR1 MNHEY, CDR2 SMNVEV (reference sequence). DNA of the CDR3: TGTGCCAGCAGTTTAGGGCAGGGAGAGACCCAGTACTTC. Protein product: CASSLGQGETQYF.

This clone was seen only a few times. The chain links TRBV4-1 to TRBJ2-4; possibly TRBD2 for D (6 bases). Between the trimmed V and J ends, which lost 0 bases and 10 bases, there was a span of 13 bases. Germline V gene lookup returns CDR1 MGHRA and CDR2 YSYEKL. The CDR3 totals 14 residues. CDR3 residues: CASSQEPGGWIQYF. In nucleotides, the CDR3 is TGCGCCAGCAGCCAAGAACCCGGGGGATGGATTCAGTACTTC.

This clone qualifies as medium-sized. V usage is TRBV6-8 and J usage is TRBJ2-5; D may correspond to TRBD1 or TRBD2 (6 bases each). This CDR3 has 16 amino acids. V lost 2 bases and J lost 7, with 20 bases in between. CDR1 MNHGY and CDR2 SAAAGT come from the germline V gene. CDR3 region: CASSYPGQEGGWTQYF. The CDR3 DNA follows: TGTGCCAGCAGTTACCCCGGACAAGAGGGGGGTTGGACCCAGTACTTC.

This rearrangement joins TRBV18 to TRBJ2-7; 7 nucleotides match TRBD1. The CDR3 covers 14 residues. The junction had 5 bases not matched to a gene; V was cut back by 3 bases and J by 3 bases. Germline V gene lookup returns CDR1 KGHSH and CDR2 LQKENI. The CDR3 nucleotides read TGTGCCAGCTCACCTAGGGACAGCCTCTACGAGCAGTACTTC. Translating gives CASSPRDSLYEQYF.

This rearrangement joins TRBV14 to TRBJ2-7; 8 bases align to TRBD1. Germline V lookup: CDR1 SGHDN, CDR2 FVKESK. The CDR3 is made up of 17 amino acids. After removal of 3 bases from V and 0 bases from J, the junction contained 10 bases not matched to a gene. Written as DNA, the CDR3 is TGTGCCAGCAGCCAGGCAGGACAGGGAACAAGCTCCTACGAGCAGTACTTC. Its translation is CASSQAGQGTSSYEQYF.

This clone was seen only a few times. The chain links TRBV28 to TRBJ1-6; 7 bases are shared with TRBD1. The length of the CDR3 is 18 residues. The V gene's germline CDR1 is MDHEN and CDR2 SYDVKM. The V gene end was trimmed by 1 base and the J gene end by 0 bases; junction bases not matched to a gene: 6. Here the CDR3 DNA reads TGTGCCAGCAGTTTATCGACCAGACAGGGCTCCTATAATTCACCCCTCCACTTT. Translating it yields CASSLSTRQGSYNSPLHF. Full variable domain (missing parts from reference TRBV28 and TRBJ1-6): DVKVTQSSRYLVKRTGEKVFLECVQDMDHENMFWYRQDPGLGLRLIYFSYDVKMKEKGDIPEGYSVSREKKERFSLILESASTNQTSMYLCASSLSTRQGSYNSPLHFGNGTRLTVT.

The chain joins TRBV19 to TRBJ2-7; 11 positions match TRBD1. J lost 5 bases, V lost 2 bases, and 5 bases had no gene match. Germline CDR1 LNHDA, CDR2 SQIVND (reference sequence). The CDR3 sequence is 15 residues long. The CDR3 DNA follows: TGTGCCAGTAGTATAACCGGGACAGGGGGAAACGAGCAGTACTTC. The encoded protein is CASSITGTGGNEQYF. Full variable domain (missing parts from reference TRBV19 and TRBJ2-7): DGGITQSPKYLFRKEGQNVTLSCEQNLNHDAMYWYRQDPGQGLRLIYYSQIVNDFQKGDIAEGYSVSREKKESFPLTVTSAQKNPTAFYLCASSITGTGGNEQYFGPGTRLTVT.

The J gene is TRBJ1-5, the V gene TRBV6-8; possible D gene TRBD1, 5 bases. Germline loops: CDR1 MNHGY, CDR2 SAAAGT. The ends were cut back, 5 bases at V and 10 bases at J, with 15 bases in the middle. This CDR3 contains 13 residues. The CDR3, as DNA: TGTGCCAGCAGTCGGGACGGGTGGGAACCCCAGCATTTT. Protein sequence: CASSRDGWEPQHF.

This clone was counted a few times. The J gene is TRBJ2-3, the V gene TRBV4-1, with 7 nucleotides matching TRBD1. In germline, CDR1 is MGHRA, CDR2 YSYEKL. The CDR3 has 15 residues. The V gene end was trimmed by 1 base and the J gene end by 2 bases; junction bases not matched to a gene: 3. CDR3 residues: CASSQGQGLTDTQYF. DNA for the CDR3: TGCGCCAGCAGCCAAGGACAGGGCCTCACAGATACGCAGTATTTT.

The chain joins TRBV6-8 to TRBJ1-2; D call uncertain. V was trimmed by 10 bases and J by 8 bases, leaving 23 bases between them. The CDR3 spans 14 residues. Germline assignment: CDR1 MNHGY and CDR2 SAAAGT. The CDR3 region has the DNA TGTGCCACCAAAGGTTCGGGTAAGAAGGGAGGCTACACCTTC. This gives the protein CATKGSGKKGGYTF.

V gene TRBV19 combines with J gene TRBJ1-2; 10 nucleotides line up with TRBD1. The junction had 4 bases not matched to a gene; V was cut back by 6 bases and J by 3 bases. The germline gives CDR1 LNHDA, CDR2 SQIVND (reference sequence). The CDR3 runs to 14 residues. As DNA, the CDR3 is TGTGCCAGTAGGACGACAGGGGGCGACTATGGCTACACCTTC. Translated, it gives CASRTTGGDYGYTF.